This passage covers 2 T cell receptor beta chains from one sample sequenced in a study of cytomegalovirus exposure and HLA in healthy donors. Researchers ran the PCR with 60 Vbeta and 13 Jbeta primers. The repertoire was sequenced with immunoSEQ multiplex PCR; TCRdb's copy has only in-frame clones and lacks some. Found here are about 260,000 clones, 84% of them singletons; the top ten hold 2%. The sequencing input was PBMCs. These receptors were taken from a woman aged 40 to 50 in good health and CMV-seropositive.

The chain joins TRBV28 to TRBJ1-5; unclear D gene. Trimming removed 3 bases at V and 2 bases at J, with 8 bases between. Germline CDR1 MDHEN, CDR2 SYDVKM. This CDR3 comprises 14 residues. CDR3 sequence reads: CASSLRVGNQPQHF. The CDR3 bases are TGTGCCAGCAGTTTGCGAGTTGGCAATCAGCCCCAGCATTTT.

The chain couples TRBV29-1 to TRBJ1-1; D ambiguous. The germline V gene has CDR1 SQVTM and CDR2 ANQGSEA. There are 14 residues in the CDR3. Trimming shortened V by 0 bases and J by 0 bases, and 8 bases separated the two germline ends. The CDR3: CSVEDTGLNTEAFF. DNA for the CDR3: TGCAGCGTTGAAGATACGGGTCTGAACACTGAAGCTTTCTTT.